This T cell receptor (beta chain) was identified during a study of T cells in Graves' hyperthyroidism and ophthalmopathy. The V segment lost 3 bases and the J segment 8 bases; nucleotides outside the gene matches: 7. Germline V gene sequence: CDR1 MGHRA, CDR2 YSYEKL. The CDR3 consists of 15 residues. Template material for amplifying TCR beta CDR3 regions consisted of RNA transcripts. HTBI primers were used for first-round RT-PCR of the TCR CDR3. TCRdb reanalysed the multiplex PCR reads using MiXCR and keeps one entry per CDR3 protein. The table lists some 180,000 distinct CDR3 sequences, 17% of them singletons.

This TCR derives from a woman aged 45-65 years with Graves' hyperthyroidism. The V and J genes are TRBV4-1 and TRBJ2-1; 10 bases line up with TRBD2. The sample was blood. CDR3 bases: TGCGCCAGCAGCCAGAGGAGCGGGGGGGCTGATGAGCAGTTCTTC. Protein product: CASSQRSGGADEQFF.